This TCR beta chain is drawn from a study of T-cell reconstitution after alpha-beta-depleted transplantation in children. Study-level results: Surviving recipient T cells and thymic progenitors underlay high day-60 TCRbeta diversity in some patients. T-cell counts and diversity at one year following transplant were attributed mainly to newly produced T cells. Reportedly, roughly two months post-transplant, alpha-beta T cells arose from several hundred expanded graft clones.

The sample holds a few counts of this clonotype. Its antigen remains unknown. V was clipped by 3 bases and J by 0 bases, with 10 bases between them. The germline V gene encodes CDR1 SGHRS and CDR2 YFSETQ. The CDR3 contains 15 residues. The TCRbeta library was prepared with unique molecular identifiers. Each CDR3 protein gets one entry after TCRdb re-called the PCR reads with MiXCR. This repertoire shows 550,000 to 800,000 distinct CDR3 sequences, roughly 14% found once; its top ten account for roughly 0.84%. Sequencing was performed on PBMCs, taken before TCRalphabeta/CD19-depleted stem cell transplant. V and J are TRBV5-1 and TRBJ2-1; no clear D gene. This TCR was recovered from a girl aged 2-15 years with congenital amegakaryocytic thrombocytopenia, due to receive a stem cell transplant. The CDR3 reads CASSSPTNSYNEQFF. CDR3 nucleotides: TGCGCCAGCAGCTCACCGACAAACTCCTACAATGAGCAGTTCTTC.